These 16 T cell receptor beta chains came from one sample sequenced in a study of control samples from healthy donors and cancer patients. TCRdb's copy holds only in-frame clones and misses some; the assay was immunoSEQ multiplex PCR. The repertoire includes about 65,000 clones, 75% to 95% of them detected once, and over 1% sits in the top ten. The sample was PBMCs. The receptor set was obtained from a woman between 50 and 59 years old with colorectal cancer.

The chain couples TRBV2 to TRBJ2-5; 7 bases fit TRBD1. Germline values: CDR1 SNHLY, CDR2 FYNNEI. This CDR3 spans 14 amino acids. Trimming took 6 bases from V and 3 from J; bases not matched to a gene: 7. In nucleotides, the CDR3 is TGTGCCAGCAGAATCACAGGGGTTGAAGAGACCCAGTACTTC. This encodes CASRITGVEETQYF.

This chain links TRBV12-3 or TRBV12-4 with TRBJ2-7; D may match TRBD1 or TRBD2 (5 bases each). The CDR3 is 13 residues long. The ends were cut back, 3 bases at V and 7 bases at J, with 13 bases in the middle. In nucleotides, the CDR3 is TGTGCCAGCAGTTTTACTGAGGGGCGGGAGCAGTACTTC. This sequence encodes CASSFTEGREQYF.

This clone was observed a single time. This chain uses TRBV18 with TRBJ2-3, with TRBD2 matching 7 bases. After removal of 5 bases from V and 0 bases from J, the junction contained 11 bases not matched to a gene. Germline V lookup: CDR1 KGHSH, CDR2 LQKENI. The CDR3 totals 17 residues. CDR3 nucleotide sequence: TGTGCCAGCTCATTCTCGAAGGCGGGAGTGAGCACAGATACGCAGTATTTT. The encoded protein is CASSFSKAGVSTDTQYF. Full variable domain (rest looked up from reference TRBV18 and TRBJ2-3): NAGVMQNPRHLVRRRGQEARLRCSPMKGHSHVYWYRQLPEEGLKFMVYLQKENIIDESGMPKERFSAEFPKEGPSILRIQQVVRGDSAAYFCASSFSKAGVSTDTQYFGPGTRLTVL.

The chain recombines TRBV12-5 with TRBJ1-2; 7 bases are a match to TRBD1. The germline V gene encodes CDR1 LGHNT and CDR2 FRNRAP. J lost 2 bases, V lost 10 bases, and 4 bases had no gene match. The CDR3 totals 12 residues. The chain's CDR3 is CATGTANYGYTF. Written as DNA, the CDR3 is TGTGCTACGGGGACAGCAAACTATGGCTACACCTTC.

The chain is built from TRBV6-5 and TRBJ1-2; possible D gene TRBD1, 6 bases. Germline values: CDR1 MNHEY, CDR2 SVGAGI. This CDR3 has 14 residues. The ends were cut back, 2 bases at V and 6 bases at J, with 13 bases in the middle. CDR3 sequence (DNA): TGTGCCAGCAGTTACAACAGGGTATCGAATGGCTACACCTTC. This encodes CASSYNRVSNGYTF.

The chain has TRBV27 and TRBJ2-7; 7 nucleotides match TRBD2. Germline V gene data show CDR1 as MNHEY and CDR2 as SMNVEV (reference sequence). V trimming: 6 bases; J trimming: 2 bases; junction bases outside the gene matches: 7. The CDR3 length is 14 residues. In DNA form, the CDR3 reads TGTGCCAGCAGAAACGGGCTAGCGGCCTACGAGCAGTACTTC. Its protein product is CASRNGLAAYEQYF.

The chain combines TRBV7-8 with TRBJ2-1; D perhaps matches TRBD2 (6 bases). The length of the CDR3 is 16 residues. Trimming stripped 1 base from V and 6 bases from J, with 16 bases between. In germline, CDR1 is SGHVS, CDR2 FQNEAQ. For the CDR3, the DNA is TGTGCCAGCAGCTTAGGCCGGGGGAGTATACTCAATGAGCAGTTCTTC. This sequence encodes CASSLGRGSILNEQFF.

V gene TRBV7-3 combines with J gene TRBJ2-1, with 8 bases lining up with TRBD2. J lost 0 bases, V lost 3 bases, and 1 base had no gene match. Germline V gene lookup returns CDR1 SGHTA and CDR2 FQGTGA. The CDR3 runs 15 residues. CDR3 in DNA: TGTGCCAGCAGCTTGGGGACTAGCTCCTACAATGAGCAGTTCTTC. This sequence encodes CASSLGTSSYNEQFF.

The genes are TRBV11-2 and TRBJ2-5; 10 nucleotides agree with TRBD2. The CDR3 has 16 amino acids. V lost 3 bases and J lost 5; bases outside the gene matches: 9. Germline CDR1 and CDR2: SGHAT and FQNNGV. CDR3: CASSFYQREGHETQYF. CDR3 DNA: TGTGCCAGCAGCTTTTACCAGCGGGAGGGCCACGAGACCCAGTACTTC.

The genes are TRBV2 and TRBJ1-6; 8 nucleotides match TRBD1. With 6 bases clipped from V and 8 bases from J, the junction kept 6 bases outside the gene matches. Germline V gene lookup returns CDR1 SNHLY and CDR2 FYNNEI. The CDR3 has 14 residues. CDR3 protein: CASRQDRDYSPLHF. CDR3 nucleotide sequence: TGTGCCAGCAGGCAGGACAGGGACTATTCACCCCTCCACTTT.

The rearrangement links TRBV6-2 or TRBV6-3 to TRBJ1-5; tentatively, D is TRBD1 (5 bases). Trimming cost V 2 bases and J 6 bases, with 14 bases left between them. This CDR3 comprises 15 residues. From germline, CDR1 is MNHEY and CDR2 SVGEGT. CDR3 amino acids: CASSYPTGTGQPQHF. The CDR3 DNA reads as TGTGCCAGCAGTTACCCCACAGGCACGGGTCAGCCCCAGCATTTT.

The gene calls are TRBV6-5 and TRBJ2-1; D possibly corresponds to TRBD1 (6 bases). V was shortened by 3 bases and J by 10 bases, with 13 bases between the two germline ends. The CDR3 is made up of 13 amino acids. CDR1 MNHEY and CDR2 SVGAGI come from the germline V gene. The DNA for the CDR3 is TGTGCCAGCAGTTATGACGGGACACGGGAGCAGTTCTTC. Its translation is CASSYDGTREQFF.

The rearrangement uses TRBV29-1 and TRBJ2-5, with a possible D match to TRBD1 (6 bases). This CDR3 is built from 11 residues. Per germline, CDR1 SQVTM and CDR2 ANQGSEA. V gave up 7 bases and J gave up 2 bases, with 8 bases separating them. Here the CDR3 reads CSADRQETQYF. For the CDR3, the DNA is TGCAGCGCGGACAGACAAGAGACCCAGTACTTC.

This clone has more than one count but fewer than ten. The rearrangement joins TRBV5-1 to TRBJ2-1; possibly TRBD1 for D (5 bases). V dropped 0 bases and J dropped 7 bases, with 8 bases sitting between them. From germline, CDR1 is SGHRS and CDR2 YFSETQ. This CDR3 region has 13 residues. The CDR3 DNA reads TGCGCCAGCAGCTTGGGCAGGGTAAATGAGCAGTTCTTC. Its translation: CASSLGRVNEQFF.

This sequence joins TRBV29-1 and TRBJ1-2, with unresolved D. V was trimmed by 0 bases and J by 7 bases, leaving 15 bases between them. Germline lookup yields CDR1 SQVTM and CDR2 ANQGSEA. CDR3 length equals 14 residues. The CDR3, as DNA: TGCAGCGTTGAAGATCTTCCGGGGATGGGTGGCTACACCTTC. Protein product: CSVEDLPGMGGYTF.

The genes are TRBV5-4 and TRBJ2-3; 9 nucleotides align to TRBD2. Germline CDR1 reads SGHNT; CDR2 reads YYREEE (reference sequence). Unmatched junction bases numbered 3, after V lost 1 base and J lost 0 bases. The CDR3 sequence is 16 residues long. CDR3: CASSLQSGGSTDTQYF. CDR3 bases: TGTGCCAGCAGCTTGCAGAGCGGGGGGAGCACAGATACGCAGTATTTT.